Presented here are 32 T cell receptor beta chains from one specimen sequenced in a study of blood T cell repertoires in COVID-19. Profiling relied on immunoSEQ multiplex PCR, and the TCRdb table lists in-frame clones only, not all of them. This sample yields over 200,000 clones, of which around nine tenths are seen a single time; around a tenth belongs to the top ten. The sample comprised peripheral blood. Receptor source: a man aged 35-49 years who had recovered from COVID-19.

V gene TRBV12-3 or TRBV12-4 combines with J gene TRBJ2-5; possibly TRBD2 for D (6 bases). Trimming took off 3 bases at V and 5 bases at J, with 10 bases between the two ends. The CDR3 is 13 residues long. The CDR3 region is CASSFWGEETQYF. The DNA for the CDR3 is TGTGCCAGCAGTTTTTGGGGGGAGGAGACCCAGTACTTC.

The CDR3 is CASSLRRLQDFNTEAFF. DNA for the CDR3: TGTGCCAGCAGCTTACGCAGGTTACAGGATTTTAACACTGAAGCTTTCTTT. This chain connects TRBV11-2 to TRBJ1-1; tentative D call: TRBD1 (5 bases). V lost 2 bases to trimming and J lost 2 bases, with 18 bases between them. Germline CDR1 is SGHAT and CDR2 is FQNNGV. This CDR3 has 17 amino acids.

CDR3 DNA sequence: TGTGCCAGCAGCCAGGGACGGGGGGGTTCCTACAATGAGCAGTTCTTC. It translates to CASSQGRGGSYNEQFF. The chain has TRBV14 and TRBJ2-1; TRBD2 aligns across 8 bases. The CDR3 contains 16 residues. The junction had 5 bases not matched to a gene; V was cut back by 3 bases and J by 1 base. Looked up from germline, CDR1 is SGHDN and CDR2 is FVKESK.

This sequence joins TRBV6-5 and TRBJ2-1; D is possibly TRBD1 (7 bases). This CDR3 contains 13 residues. Trimming took off 8 bases at V and 4 bases at J, with 12 bases between the two ends. Per the germline V gene, CDR1 is MNHEY and CDR2 is SVGAGI. The CDR3 coding sequence is TGTGCCAGCGGGCAGGGGGGTTACAATGAGCAGTTCTTC. Its protein is CASGQGGYNEQFF.

V usage is TRBV27 and J usage is TRBJ1-3, with TRBD1 matching 10 bases. Germline V CDR1 and CDR2: MNHEY, SMNVEV (reference sequence). V trimming: 2 bases; J trimming: 2 bases; junction bases outside the gene matches: 0. The CDR3 totals 15 residues. CDR3 protein: CASSLGQGAGNTIYF. DNA of the CDR3: TGTGCCAGCAGTTTAGGACAGGGGGCTGGAAACACCATATATTTT.

The V call is TRBV7-9, the J call TRBJ2-3, with TRBD1 as a possible D gene (6 bases). V was cut by 5 bases and J by 1 base, with 16 bases left in between. The V gene's germline CDR1 is SEHNR and CDR2 FQNEAQ (reference sequence). The CDR3 spans 16 residues. The CDR3 protein is CASSPEGEGGTDTQYF. CDR3 DNA sequence: TGTGCCAGCAGCCCAGAGGGAGAGGGGGGCACAGATACGCAGTATTTT. Combining the CDR3 with reference TRBV7-9 and TRBJ2-3 gives the whole variable domain DTGVSQNPRHKITKRGQNVTFRCDPISEHNRLYWYRQTLGQGPEFLTYFQNEAQLEKSRLLSDRFSAERPKGSFSTLEIQRTEQGDSAMYLCASSPEGEGGTDTQYFGPGTRLTVL.

The chain recombines TRBV12-3 or TRBV12-4 with TRBJ2-1, with D maybe TRBD2 (5 bases). CDR3 size: 11 residues. Between the trimmed V and J ends, which lost 6 bases and 10 bases, there was a span of 10 bases. The CDR3 DNA is TGTGCCAGCAGCGGGGTGGCAGAGCAGTTCTTC. It specifies CASSGVAEQFF.

This clone has just one count. The rearrangement joins TRBV4-2 to TRBJ2-1; weak D call: TRBD2 (6 bases). The germline V gene has CDR1 LGHNA and CDR2 YNFKEQ. Trimming left V 4 bases short and J 0 bases short, with 16 bases between. CDR3 length: 17 amino acids. This chain's CDR3 is CASSPRLVQSSYNEQFF. CDR3 nucleotide sequence: TGTGCCAGCAGCCCGAGACTAGTTCAGAGCTCCTACAATGAGCAGTTCTTC.

This clone appeared once. The V gene is TRBV27, the J gene TRBJ1-4; D is unresolved. CDR1 and CDR2 (germline): MNHEY, SMNVEV (reference sequence). The CDR3 sequence is 13 residues long. Trimming cost V 3 bases and J 5 bases, with 7 bases left between them. The CDR3, as DNA: TGTGCCAGCAGTTTCTTCAGGAATGAAAAACTGTTTTTT. It yields the protein CASSFFRNEKLFF.

The chain is built from TRBV18 and TRBJ2-7, with 11 nucleotides matching TRBD1. The CDR3 sequence is 15 residues long. The V segment lost 6 bases and the J segment 3 bases; nucleotides outside the gene matches: 7. The germline gives CDR1 KGHSH, CDR2 LQKENI. CDR3 amino acids: CASSTGQGVGYEQYF. The CDR3 bases are TGTGCCAGCTCCACGGGACAGGGGGTCGGCTACGAGCAGTACTTC.

V gene TRBV4-3 combines with J gene TRBJ2-2; perhaps TRBD2 as D (6 bases). V was pared by 1 base and J by 6 bases, with 12 bases between. The CDR3 loop spans 15 amino acids. Germline V gene sequence: CDR1 LGHNA, CDR2 YSLEER. Here the CDR3 reads CASSQAPGGAGELFF. The CDR3 DNA is TGCGCCAGCAGCCAAGCTCCTGGCGGGGCCGGGGAGCTGTTTTTT.

The rearrangement joins TRBV6-1 to TRBJ2-7; 8 bases agree with TRBD1. The CDR3 runs to 15 residues. Germline CDR1 reads MNHNS; CDR2 reads SASEGT. After removal of 7 bases from V and 2 bases from J, the junction contained 10 bases not matched to a gene. The CDR3 DNA sequence: TGTGCCAGCACCCGAGGACAGGGAGCCCCCTACGAGCAGTACTTC. The encoded protein is CASTRGQGAPYEQYF.

This chain links TRBV7-2 with TRBJ1-5; D remains ambiguous. From germline, CDR1 is SGHTA and CDR2 FQGNSA. The CDR3 loop spans 15 amino acids. Trimming shortened V by 2 bases and J by 0 bases, and 8 bases separated the two germline ends. CDR3 amino acids: CASSLINTSNQPQHF. CDR3 DNA: TGTGCCAGCAGCTTAATTAACACTAGCAATCAGCCCCAGCATTTT.

The chain uses TRBV12-3 or TRBV12-4 and TRBJ2-7; D is possibly TRBD1 (6 bases). V lost 6 bases, J lost 5 bases, and 11 bases lay in between. The CDR3 has 12 residues. The CDR3 loop is CASSYTGNEQYF. The DNA of the CDR3 is TGTGCCAGCAGCTACACAGGGAACGAGCAGTACTTC.

The chain employs TRBV12-5 and TRBJ1-5; 7 positions agree with TRBD1. The ends lost 1 base at V and 0 bases at J; junction bases unmatched: 6. The CDR3 length is 17 residues. Germline V gene data show CDR1 as LGHNT and CDR2 as FRNRAP. The CDR3 loop reads CASGLAGTVSSNQPQHF. CDR3 nucleotide sequence: TGTGCTAGTGGTTTGGCAGGGACAGTTTCTAGCAATCAGCCCCAGCATTTT.

The chain carries TRBV19 and TRBJ1-1; maybe TRBD1 (6 bases). This CDR3 has 16 amino acids. Germline CDR1 is LNHDA and CDR2 is SQIVND (reference sequence). Between the trimmed V and J ends, which lost 6 bases and 4 bases, there was a span of 21 bases. CDR3 bases: TGTGCCAGTAGCCAGTTTATGGGGGCTGGGGGCACTGAAGCTTTCTTT. Translated, it gives CASSQFMGAGGTEAFF.

The chain links TRBV9 to TRBJ2-3; TRBD2 is a possible D gene (5 bases). Germline V CDR1 and CDR2: SGDLS, YYNGEE. The V gene lost 0 bases and the J gene lost 6 bases, with 14 bases spanning the gap. The CDR3 covers 15 residues. In DNA, the CDR3 is TGTGCCAGCAGCGTAGTAGGCAGGCCTAGCGATACGCAGTATTTT. Protein sequence: CASSVVGRPSDTQYF.

The J gene is TRBJ2-2, the V gene TRBV5-1; D remains ambiguous. The CDR3 runs to 16 residues. Germline V gene data show CDR1 as SGHRS and CDR2 as YFSETQ. Between the trimmed V and J ends, which lost 0 bases and 0 bases, there was a span of 9 bases. The CDR3 loop reads CASSLAGPTNTGELFF. DNA of the CDR3: TGCGCCAGCAGCTTGGCAGGCCCAACGAACACCGGGGAGCTGTTTTTT.

The genes are TRBV7-9 and TRBJ1-1; TRBD1 matches at 8 bases. CDR3 length: 15 residues. V shed 6 bases, J shed 1 base, and the junction held 7 bases outside the gene matches. Germline values: CDR1 SEHNR, CDR2 FQNEAQ (reference sequence). The CDR3 spells CASSYPGGSNTEAFF. The CDR3 DNA sequence: TGTGCCAGCAGTTACCCAGGGGGCTCGAACACTGAAGCTTTCTTT.

The V and J genes are TRBV7-6 and TRBJ2-1; 8 bases map to TRBD2. The CDR3 spans 18 residues. Trimming cost V 2 bases and J 5 bases; bases outside gene matches: 14. Germline V lookup: CDR1 SGHVS, CDR2 FNYEAQ. The DNA for the CDR3 is TGTGCCAGCAGCTTATTCCGGGGGGGCCCCAAAGTAAACAATGAGCAGTTCTTC. This encodes CASSLFRGGPKVNNEQFF.

The chain couples TRBV7-8 to TRBJ1-2, with D perhaps matching TRBD1 (5 bases). Trimming cost V 5 bases and J 7 bases, with 14 bases left between them. The CDR3 runs to 13 residues. CDR1 SGHVS and CDR2 FQNEAQ come from the germline V gene. The DNA for the CDR3 is TGTGCCAGCAGCATACCCCAAGGGGTTGGCTACACCTTC. Translation: CASSIPQGVGYTF. Full variable domain (rest looked up from reference TRBV7-8 and TRBJ1-2): GAGVSQSPRYKVAKRGQDVALRCDPISGHVSLFWYQQALGQGPEFLTYFQNEAQLDKSGLPSDRFFAERPEGSVSTLKIQRTQQEDSAVYLCASSIPQGVGYTFGSGTRLTVV.

The V call is TRBV5-1, the J call TRBJ2-3, with a tentative D call TRBD2 (6 bases). CDR1 and CDR2 (germline): SGHRS, YFSETQ. V was clipped by 2 bases and J by 2 bases, with 12 bases between them. The CDR3 is made up of 15 amino acids. CDR3 coding DNA: TGCGCCAGCAGCTTTACGGGGGACCTCACAGATACGCAGTATTTT. The encoded protein is CASSFTGDLTDTQYF.

The rearrangement links TRBV15 to TRBJ2-1; 8 bases map to TRBD1. The CDR3 has 15 residues. Germline V CDR1 and CDR2: LNHNV, YYDKDF (reference sequence). With V trimmed by 5 bases and J by 2 bases, 5 bases remained unmatched. The CDR3, as DNA: TGTGCCACCAGCGCCGACAGGGGAGCCTACAATGAGCAGTTCTTC. Translation gives CATSADRGAYNEQFF.

V usage is TRBV2 and J usage is TRBJ1-2; 8 nucleotides align to TRBD1. The CDR3 extends over 15 amino acids. CDR1 SNHLY and CDR2 FYNNEI come from the germline V gene. V shed 6 bases, J shed 5 bases, and the junction held 11 bases outside the gene matches. Written as DNA, the CDR3 is TGTGCCAGCAGGGACAGGGAGGCCCTACGGTATGGCTACACCTTC. Its translation is CASRDREALRYGYTF.

Notes on this clone: The junction and the germline gene differ at one end; a read error may be behind it. This sequence joins TRBV11-2 and TRBJ1-1, with TRBD1 matching over 11 bases. CDR1 is SGHAT and CDR2 is FQNNGV in the germline V gene. The CDR3 totals 15 residues. This CDR3 is CASSLDGGQGATTGF. The CDR3 coding sequence is TGTGCCAGCAGCTTAGACGGCGGACAGGGGGCCACCACGGGCTTT.

This chain joins TRBV6-5 and TRBJ1-1, with TRBD1 matching 11 bases. The CDR3 extends over 15 amino acids. The V gene's germline CDR1 is MNHEY and CDR2 SVGAGI. The trim removed 5 bases at V and 4 bases at J, leaving 6 bases unmatched. The CDR3 DNA sequence: TGTGCCAGCAGTACAATGGGACAGGGGGGCACTGAAGCTTTCTTT. It encodes CASSTMGQGGTEAFF.

The chain couples TRBV4-3 to TRBJ2-7; perhaps TRBD1 as D (5 bases). Deletions cut 2 bases from V and 1 base from J, with 12 bases between. This CDR3 has 15 residues. The V gene's germline CDR1 is LGHNA and CDR2 YSLEER. Here the CDR3 DNA reads TGCGCCAGCAGCCAACATATCACAGGTTCCTACGAGCAGTACTTC. The encoded protein is CASSQHITGSYEQYF.

The J gene is TRBJ1-4, the V gene TRBV5-6; the D gene is possibly TRBD1 (6 bases). Trimming stripped 4 bases from V and 11 bases from J, with 15 bases between. The CDR3 is 13 residues long. Germline V gives CDR1 SGHDT, CDR2 YYEEEE. The CDR3 spells CASSLRPQGKLFF. DNA for the CDR3: TGTGCCAGCAGCCTTCGACCCCAGGGGAAACTGTTTTTT.

V gene TRBV5-6 combines with J gene TRBJ1-1, with 10 positions matching TRBD1. J lost 5 bases, V lost 4 bases, and 8 bases had no gene match. The CDR3 consists of 15 residues. Per the germline V gene, CDR1 is SGHDT and CDR2 is YYEEEE. The CDR3: CASSLPGQGRTEAFF. CDR3 nucleotide sequence: TGTGCCAGCAGCCTCCCGGGACAGGGGCGGACTGAAGCTTTCTTT.

Here the CDR3 DNA reads TGTGCCAGCAGCCCCTCCCTCCAGGGCTCTAACGGCTACACCTTC. It specifies CASSPSLQGSNGYTF. V usage is TRBV3-1 (or the pseudogene TRBV3-2) and J usage is TRBJ1-2, with D tentatively TRBD1 (5 bases). In germline, CDR1 is LGHDT, CDR2 YNNKEL (reference sequence). The CDR3 runs to 15 residues. Trimming removed 4 bases at V and 8 bases at J, with 20 bases between.

The chain joins TRBV18 to TRBJ2-3, with unresolved D. The germline V gene encodes CDR1 KGHSH and CDR2 LQKENI. The CDR3 totals 12 residues. V shed 5 bases and J shed 5 bases, with 8 bases lying between them. The CDR3 bases are TGTGCCAGCTCAGAGCTTAAAGATACGCAGTATTTT. Translating gives CASSELKDTQYF.

The genes are TRBV11-2 and TRBJ1-1, with TRBD1 as a possible D gene (5 bases). CDR1 SGHAT and CDR2 FQNNGV come from the germline V gene. The CDR3 consists of 15 residues. V was trimmed by 1 base and J by 1 base, leaving 10 bases between them. In DNA form, the CDR3 reads TGTGCCAGCAGCTTAGGTGCGGGGCAGAACACTGAAGCTTTCTTT. Protein sequence: CASSLGAGQNTEAFF.